This T cell receptor (beta chain) was identified during a study of cytomegalovirus exposure and HLA in healthy donors. In the study overall: A prior study identified 117 million unique TCR beta sequences from roughly 170 million T cells.

Primers for the PCR totalled 60 Vbeta and 13 Jbeta. The method was immunoSEQ multiplex PCR; TCRdb's version includes in-frame clones alone and lacks a portion of them. This table holds approximately 100,000 clones, about 81% found once. The CDR3 totals 13 residues. J was trimmed by 7 bases and V by 7 bases; bases with no gene match: 11. Germline CDR1 is GTSNPN and CDR2 is SVGIG (reference sequence). V and J are TRBV30 and TRBJ1-2, with TRBD1 matching 8 bases. Sequenced sample: PBMCs. The TCR sequence derives from a man aged 50 or older in good health and CMV-seronegative. The CDR3 DNA reads TGTGCCTTTACGACAGGGGATTTAGTTGGCTACACCTTC. It yields the protein CAFTTGDLVGYTF.